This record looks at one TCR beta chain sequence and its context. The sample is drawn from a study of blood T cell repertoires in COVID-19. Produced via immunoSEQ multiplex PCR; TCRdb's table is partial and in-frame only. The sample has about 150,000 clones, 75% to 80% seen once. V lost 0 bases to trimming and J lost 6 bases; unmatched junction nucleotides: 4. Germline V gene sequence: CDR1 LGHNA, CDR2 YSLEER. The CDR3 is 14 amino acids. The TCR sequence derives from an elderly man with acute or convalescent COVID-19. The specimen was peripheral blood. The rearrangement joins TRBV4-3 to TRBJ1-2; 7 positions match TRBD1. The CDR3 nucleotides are TGCGCCAGCAGCCAAGAGGGGACAGCAAATGGCTACACCTTC. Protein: CASSQEGTANGYTF.